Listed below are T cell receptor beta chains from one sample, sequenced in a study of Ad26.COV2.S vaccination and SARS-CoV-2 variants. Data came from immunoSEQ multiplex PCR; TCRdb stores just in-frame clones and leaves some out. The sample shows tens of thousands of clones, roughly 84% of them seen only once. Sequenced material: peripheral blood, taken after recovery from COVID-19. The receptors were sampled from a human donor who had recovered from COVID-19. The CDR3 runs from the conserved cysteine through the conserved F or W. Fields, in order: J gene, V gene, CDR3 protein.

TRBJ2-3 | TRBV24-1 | CATSDLGSGTTDTQYF
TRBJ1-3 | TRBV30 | CASNQARGNTIYF
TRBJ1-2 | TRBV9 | CASSVGEGYGYTF
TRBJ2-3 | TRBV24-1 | CATSDLQGTDTQYF
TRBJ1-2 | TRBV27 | CASSRRDDGGGYTF
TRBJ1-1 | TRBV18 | CASSRQGNTEAFF
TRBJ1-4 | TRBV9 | CASSEQGSQKLFF
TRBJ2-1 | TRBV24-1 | CATSEWTWSEQFF
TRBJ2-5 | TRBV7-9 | CASSLALSTSREETQYF
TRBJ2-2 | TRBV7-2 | CASSRDRVNTGELFF
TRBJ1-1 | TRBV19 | CASSVTGNTEAFF
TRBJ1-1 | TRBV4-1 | CASSPGQGTEAFF
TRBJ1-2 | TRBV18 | CASSPQYYGYTF
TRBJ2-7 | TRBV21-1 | CASCLGVSRTYEQYF
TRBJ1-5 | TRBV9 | CASSVGQEEGQPQHF
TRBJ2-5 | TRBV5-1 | CASSLSLTETGETQYF
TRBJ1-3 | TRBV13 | CASSCRDRDENTIYF
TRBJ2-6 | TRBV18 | CASSGTAKSSGANVLTF
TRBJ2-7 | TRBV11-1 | CASSLKPGQGSYEQYF
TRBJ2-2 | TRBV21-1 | CASSKFGLANTGELFF
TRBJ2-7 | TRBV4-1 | CASSPSSYEQYF
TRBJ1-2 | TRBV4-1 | CASSRDRDYYGYTF
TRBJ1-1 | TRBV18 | CASSPQAHTEAFF
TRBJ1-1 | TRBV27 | CASSGPRTGTAEAFF
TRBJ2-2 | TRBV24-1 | CATSDTLGTSGTNTGELFF
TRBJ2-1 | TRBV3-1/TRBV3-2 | CASGDPGLPGNEQFF
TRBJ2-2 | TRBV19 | CASDRTGNTGELFF
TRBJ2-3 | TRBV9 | CASSVVTSSLDTQYF
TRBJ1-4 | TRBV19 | CASRVTTWEEKLFF
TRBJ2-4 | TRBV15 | CATSRGDRGNIQYF
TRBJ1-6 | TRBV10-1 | CASSESMRSPLHF
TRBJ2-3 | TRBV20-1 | CSASNEKRFTDTQYF
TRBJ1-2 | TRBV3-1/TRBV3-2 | CASSQELTGGYGYTF
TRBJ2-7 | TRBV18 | CASSPDRASLYF
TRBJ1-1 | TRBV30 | CAWSVMSMNTEAFF
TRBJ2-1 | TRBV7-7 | CASSSGRMFDEQFF
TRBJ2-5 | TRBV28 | CASSPPILAAQETQYF
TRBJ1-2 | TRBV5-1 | CASSLEGDYGYTF
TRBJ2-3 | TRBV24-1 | CATSDFLRVNTQYF
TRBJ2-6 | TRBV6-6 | CASSDRIGANVLTF
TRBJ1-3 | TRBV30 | CAWSPDGNTIYF
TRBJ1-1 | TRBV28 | CASRLIATEAFF
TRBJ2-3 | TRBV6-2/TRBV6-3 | CASSVSEGTDTQYF
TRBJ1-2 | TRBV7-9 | CASSSWGFGYTF
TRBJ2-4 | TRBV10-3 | CAISSQGTKNIQYF
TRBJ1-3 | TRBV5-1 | CASSPRLTGAGNTIYF
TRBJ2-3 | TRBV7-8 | CATLLQVSSDTQYF
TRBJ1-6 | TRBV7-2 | CASSLEGAAGSLHF
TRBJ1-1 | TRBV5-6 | CASSLGGNTEAFF
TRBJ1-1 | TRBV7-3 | CASSDRGSDTEAFF
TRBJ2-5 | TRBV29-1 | CSVGPGRDLQETQYF
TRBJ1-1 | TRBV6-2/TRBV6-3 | CASTPRRVGGTEAFF
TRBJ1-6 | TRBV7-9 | CASSGSGISNSPLHF
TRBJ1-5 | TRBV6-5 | CASSRGTGDQPQHF
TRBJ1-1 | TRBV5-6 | CASSLYTEAFF
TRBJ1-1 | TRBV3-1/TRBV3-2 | CASSLQGDDTEAFF